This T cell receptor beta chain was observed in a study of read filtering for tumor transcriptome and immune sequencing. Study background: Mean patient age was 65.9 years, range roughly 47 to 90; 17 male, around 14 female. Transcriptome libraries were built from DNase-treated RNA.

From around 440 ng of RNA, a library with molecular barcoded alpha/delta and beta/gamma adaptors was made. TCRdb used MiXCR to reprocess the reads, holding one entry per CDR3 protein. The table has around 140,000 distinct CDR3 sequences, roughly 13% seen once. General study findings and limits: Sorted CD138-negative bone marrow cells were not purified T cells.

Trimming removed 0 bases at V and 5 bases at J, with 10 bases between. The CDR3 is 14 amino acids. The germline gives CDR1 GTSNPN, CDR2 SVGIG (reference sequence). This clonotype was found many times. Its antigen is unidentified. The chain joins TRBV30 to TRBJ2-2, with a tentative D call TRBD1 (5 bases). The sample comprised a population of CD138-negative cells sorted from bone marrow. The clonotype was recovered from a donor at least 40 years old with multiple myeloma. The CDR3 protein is CAWSVRQQTGELFF. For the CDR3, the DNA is TGTGCCTGGAGTGTTCGACAGCAAACCGGGGAGCTGTTTTTT. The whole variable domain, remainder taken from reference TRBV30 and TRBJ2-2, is SQTIHQWPATLVQPVGSPLSLECTVEGTSNPNLYWYRQAAGRGLQLLFYSVGIGQISSEVPQNLSASRPQDRQFILSSKKLLLSDSGFYLCAWSVRQQTGELFFGEGSRLTVL.